The next 31 T cell receptor beta chains were all read from a single sample in a study of cytomegalovirus exposure and HLA in healthy donors. The primer mix had 60 Vbeta and 13 Jbeta primers. TCRdb's table, derived via immunoSEQ multiplex PCR, lists solely in-frame clones and lacks some. Recorded for this sample: some 120,000 clones. Specimen: PBMCs. The receptors shown here come from a man aged 40-49 years in good health and CMV-seropositive.

The chain recombines TRBV7-9 with TRBJ2-1, with 7 bases fitting TRBD2. Germline lookup yields CDR1 SEHNR and CDR2 FQNEAQ (reference sequence). With V trimmed by 1 base and J by 7 bases, 7 bases remained unmatched. This CDR3 contains 15 residues. The DNA for the CDR3 is TGTGCCAGCAGCTTAGGTCCTAGCGGAATAAATGAGCAGTTCTTC. Translated: CASSLGPSGINEQFF.

The rearrangement links TRBV5-4 to TRBJ2-1, with TRBD2 matching 8 bases. Germline assignment: CDR1 SGHNT and CDR2 YYREEE (reference sequence). J lost 0 bases, V lost 5 bases, and 4 bases had no gene match. The CDR3 consists of 15 residues. The CDR3 DNA reads as TGTGCCAGCAGACCGACTAGCGCCTCCTACAATGAGCAGTTCTTC. Amino acid sequence: CASRPTSASYNEQFF.

The V gene is TRBV14, the J gene TRBJ2-2, with 11 bases that match TRBD1. CDR1 and CDR2 (germline): SGHDN, FVKESK. The CDR3 is 17 residues long. V gave up 5 bases and J gave up 4 bases; unmatched junction bases: 9. The CDR3 here is CASSFFTGTGGTGELFF. In DNA form, the CDR3 reads TGTGCCAGCAGCTTTTTTACGGGGACAGGGGGCACCGGGGAGCTGTTTTTT.

The V call is TRBV7-2, the J call TRBJ2-2; TRBD1 agrees at 9 bases. Germline values: CDR1 SGHTA, CDR2 FQGNSA. V shed 3 bases and J 3 bases; nucleotides not matched to a gene: 2. The CDR3 sequence is 15 residues long. CDR3 loop: CASSFRDRDTGELFF. In DNA, the CDR3 is TGTGCCAGCAGCTTTCGGGACAGGGACACCGGGGAGCTGTTTTTT.

The J gene is TRBJ1-2, the V gene TRBV11-2, with a weak D call TRBD1 (6 bases). Trimming took 4 bases from V and 7 from J, leaving 10 bases between them. CDR3 length: 12 amino acids. Germline lookup yields CDR1 SGHAT and CDR2 FQNNGV. DNA for the CDR3: TGTGCCAGCAGCTATGGCAGGGGTGGCTACACCTTC. Translation: CASSYGRGGYTF.

The chain employs TRBV7-9 and TRBJ2-7, with 7 bases fitting TRBD1. Germline assignment: CDR1 SEHNR and CDR2 FQNEAQ (reference sequence). With V trimmed by 5 bases and J by 3 bases, 16 bases remained unmatched. CDR3 size: 17 residues. DNA of the CDR3: TGTGCCAGCAGCCCGAGAGGTTCCGGGACAGAAGTCTACGAGCAGTACTTC. Encoded protein: CASSPRGSGTEVYEQYF.

DNA of the CDR3: TGCGCCAGCAGTGAGTCTCTAGCGGGAGGAAACACCGGGGAGCTGTTTTTT. It translates to CASSESLAGGNTGELFF. This rearrangement joins TRBV10-1 to TRBJ2-2; 11 positions match TRBD2. The CDR3 has 17 residues. J lost 2 bases, V lost 0 bases, and 2 bases had no gene match. Germline lookup yields CDR1 WNHNN and CDR2 SYGVQD (reference sequence).

The CDR3: CASKPRQGWATDTQYF. CDR3 nucleotides: TGTGCCAGCAAACCGCGGCAGGGTTGGGCCACAGATACGCAGTATTTT. The chain joins TRBV28 to TRBJ2-3, with D possibly TRBD1 on 5 matching bases. This CDR3 spans 16 amino acids. Germline lookup yields CDR1 MDHEN and CDR2 SYDVKM. V shed 7 bases and J shed 2 bases, with 19 bases lying between them.

The chain is built from TRBV15 and TRBJ2-7; a weak D match, TRBD2 (6 bases). The germline gives CDR1 LNHNV, CDR2 YYDKDF (reference sequence). V was clipped by 5 bases and J by 0 bases, with 14 bases between them. CDR3 size: 15 residues. The CDR3 bases are TGTGCCACCAGCGTCGGAGGGGTAAGCTCCTACGAGCAGTACTTC. It encodes CATSVGGVSSYEQYF.

The J gene is TRBJ2-5, the V gene TRBV7-9; 7 bases match TRBD2. The length of the CDR3 is 15 residues. V shed 5 bases, J shed 4 bases, and the junction held 10 bases outside the gene matches. Germline loops: CDR1 SEHNR, CDR2 FQNEAQ (reference sequence). CDR3 amino acids: CASSALGGGGETQYF. DNA of the CDR3: TGTGCCAGCAGCGCCCTGGGGGGGGGTGGAGAGACCCAGTACTTC.

This chain uses TRBV19 with TRBJ1-5; TRBD1 might be the D (6 bases). Between the trimmed V and J ends, which lost 6 bases and 0 bases, there was a span of 15 bases. The CDR3 extends over 16 amino acids. Germline values: CDR1 LNHDA, CDR2 SQIVND (reference sequence). CDR3 bases: TGTGCCAGTAGCGAGACAGGATCTTATAGCAATCAGCCCCAGCATTTT. Translated: CASSETGSYSNQPQHF.

The chain employs TRBV11-2 and TRBJ2-7; D ambiguous. The CDR3 is 12 amino acids. V shed 1 base and J shed 6 bases, with 7 bases lying between them. Germline V gene lookup returns CDR1 SGHAT and CDR2 FQNNGV. This CDR3 reads CASSLGVREQYF. In DNA form, the CDR3 reads TGTGCCAGCAGCTTAGGAGTGCGCGAGCAGTACTTC.

V is TRBV4-1 and J is TRBJ1-1; D might be TRBD1 (5 bases). Germline lookup yields CDR1 MGHRA and CDR2 YSYEKL. Trimming removed 1 base at V and 2 bases at J, with 14 bases between. The CDR3 has 16 residues. The CDR3 reads CASSQVVGGPNTEAFF. The CDR3 DNA follows: TGCGCCAGCAGCCAAGTTGTGGGGGGACCAAACACTGAAGCTTTCTTT.

The chain carries TRBV6-1 and TRBJ2-3, with 7 bases that match TRBD2. Germline V gives CDR1 MNHNS, CDR2 SASEGT. The V and J ends lost 0 bases and 4 bases, in that order; junction bases with no gene match: 4. The CDR3 covers 15 residues. The CDR3 loop reads CASSEALAGADTQYF. Written as DNA, the CDR3 is TGTGCCAGCAGTGAAGCGCTCGCGGGAGCAGATACGCAGTATTTT.

The chain carries TRBV19 and TRBJ2-3; tentative D call: TRBD2 (6 bases). Trimming removed 10 bases from V and 1 base from J, with 15 bases in between. This CDR3 has 14 amino acids. Germline loops: CDR1 LNHDA, CDR2 SQIVND (reference sequence). The CDR3 coding sequence is TGTGCCACCGGGCTTGGAGGGCGCACAGATACGCAGTATTTT. Translation gives CATGLGGRTDTQYF.

V is TRBV5-6 and J is TRBJ2-3; 10 nucleotides agree with TRBD1. The CDR3 is made up of 16 amino acids. The trim removed 4 bases at V and 1 base at J, leaving 6 bases unmatched. Germline CDR1 reads SGHDT; CDR2 reads YYEEEE. The CDR3 sequence: CASSPLGTGGTDTQYF. CDR3 nucleotides: TGTGCCAGCAGCCCACTCGGGACAGGGGGCACAGATACGCAGTATTTT. Full variable domain (remainder filled in from reference TRBV5-6 and TRBJ2-3): DAGVTQSPTHLIKTRGQQVTLRCSPKSGHDTVSWYQQALGQGPQFIFQYYEEEERQRGNFPDRFSGHQFPNYSSELNVNALLLGDSALYLCASSPLGTGGTDTQYFGPGTRLTVL.

The chain uses TRBV11-2 and TRBJ1-6; D may be TRBD1 (6 bases). Trimming took off 5 bases at V and 0 bases at J, with 11 bases between the two ends. The CDR3 is 16 amino acids. The germline gives CDR1 SGHAT, CDR2 FQNNGV. The CDR3 DNA is TGTGCCAGCAGCCTCGACAGGAGCTCCTATAATTCACCCCTCCACTTT. Translation gives CASSLDRSSYNSPLHF.

The chain has TRBV5-1 and TRBJ2-5; 9 nucleotides agree with TRBD1. The CDR3 sequence is 14 residues long. J was trimmed by 5 bases and V by 4 bases; bases with no gene match: 6. Germline V gives CDR1 SGHRS, CDR2 YFSETQ. CDR3 in amino acids: CASSLRTGEETQYF. In DNA form, the CDR3 reads TGCGCCAGCAGCCTCCGGACAGGGGAGGAGACCCAGTACTTC.

V usage is TRBV6-5 and J usage is TRBJ2-2; 10 nucleotides match TRBD1. Germline CDR1 MNHEY, CDR2 SVGAGI. With 4 bases clipped from V and 3 bases from J, the junction kept 2 bases outside the gene matches. The length of the CDR3 is 15 residues. CDR3 protein: CASSLTGGDTGELFF. The CDR3, as DNA: TGTGCCAGCAGTTTGACAGGGGGCGACACCGGGGAGCTGTTTTTT.

The chain is built from TRBV25-1 and TRBJ2-3; the match to TRBD2 covers 8 bases. With 7 bases clipped from V and 5 bases from J, the junction kept 8 bases outside the gene matches. This CDR3 has 14 residues. Germline V gene data show CDR1 as MGHDK and CDR2 as SYGVNS. The CDR3: CASTLRLAGDTQYF. CDR3 DNA: TGTGCCAGCACCCTCAGGCTAGCGGGAGATACGCAGTATTTT.

The chain combines TRBV2 with TRBJ2-2; TRBD1 matches at 9 bases. The CDR3 totals 20 residues. V dropped 5 bases and J dropped 2; count of bases not matched to a gene: 18. Germline loops: CDR1 SNHLY, CDR2 FYNNEI. The CDR3 bases are TGTGCCAGCAGTATCCCCCCCGGGACAGGGATTGCGAAAAACACCGGGGAGCTGTTTTTT. This sequence encodes CASSIPPGTGIAKNTGELFF.

The chain recombines TRBV5-5 with TRBJ1-5; tentative D call: TRBD1 (5 bases). Germline V gene lookup returns CDR1 SGHKS and CDR2 YYEKEE (reference sequence). There are 16 residues in the CDR3. Trimming pared 2 bases from V and 7 bases from J, leaving 19 bases between. The CDR3 region has the DNA TGTGCCAGCAGCTTAAGAGAAGGGGACTCGCGACAGCCCCAGCATTTT. The encoded protein is CASSLREGDSRQPQHF.

The rearrangement links TRBV18 to TRBJ2-3; 7 bases line up with TRBD1. The V gene end was trimmed by 3 bases and the J gene end by 4 bases; junction bases not matched to a gene: 7. Germline CDR1 is KGHSH and CDR2 is LQKENI. This CDR3 has 15 residues. This CDR3 is CASSPGQVGADTQYF. The DNA for the CDR3 is TGTGCCAGCTCACCCGGACAGGTCGGAGCAGATACGCAGTATTTT.

The V call is TRBV6-6, the J call TRBJ2-2; 9 bases fit TRBD1. The germline V gene encodes CDR1 MNHNY and CDR2 SVGAGI (reference sequence). The length of the CDR3 is 15 residues. V shed 7 bases, J shed 4 bases, and the junction held 7 bases outside the gene matches. In nucleotides, the CDR3 is TGTGCCAGCATTTTTGGACAGGGGTTCACCGGGGAGCTGTTTTTT. It is translated as CASIFGQGFTGELFF.

This chain connects TRBV6-6 to TRBJ1-5, with D maybe TRBD1 (5 bases). The CDR3 runs to 15 residues. Germline CDR1 and CDR2: MNHNY and SVGAGI (reference sequence). The germline V and J ends were trimmed by 4 bases and 1 base, with 11 bases remaining between them. CDR3 bases: TGTGCCAGCAGTTGGGGCAGCCACAGCAATCAGCCCCAGCATTTT. It codes for CASSWGSHSNQPQHF.

V gene TRBV27 combines with J gene TRBJ2-2, with a possible D match to TRBD2 (6 bases). CDR3 length: 18 amino acids. Trimming pared 1 base from V and 4 bases from J, leaving 19 bases between. The germline CDR1 and CDR2 sequences are MNHEY and SMNVEV (reference sequence). For the CDR3, the DNA is TGTGCCAGCAGTTTATACGGGAGCTATTTCGGAGTCACCGGGGAGCTGTTTTTT. Its protein product is CASSLYGSYFGVTGELFF.

The V gene is TRBV7-3, the J gene TRBJ2-1; D unresolved. V lost 6 bases and J lost 7, with 16 bases in between. The CDR3 covers 14 residues. CDR1 is SGHTA, CDR2 FQGTGA, per germline. The CDR3 spells CASSPPMRPNEQFF. In DNA, the CDR3 is TGTGCCAGCAGTCCTCCAATGAGGCCGAATGAGCAGTTCTTC.

The V and J genes are TRBV29-1 and TRBJ2-1, with D uncertain. In germline, CDR1 is SQVTM, CDR2 ANQGSEA. V was trimmed by 4 bases and J by 8 bases, leaving 15 bases between them. The CDR3 runs 13 residues. This chain's CDR3 is CSVVGSRLDEQFF. CDR3 in DNA: TGCAGCGTTGTCGGCTCTAGGCTGGATGAGCAGTTCTTC.

The chain employs TRBV7-8 and TRBJ2-2, with unresolved D. Germline V lookup: CDR1 SGHVS, CDR2 FQNEAQ. V was clipped by 0 bases and J by 0 bases, with 14 bases between them. The CDR3 contains 18 residues. The CDR3 DNA reads TGTGCCAGCAGCTTAGCCGATTTTGGCGGCGCGAACACCGGGGAGCTGTTTTTT. It specifies CASSLADFGGANTGELFF.

The rearrangement joins TRBV7-6 to TRBJ2-5, with D unclear. Matching the DNA end better, TRBJ2-7 makes the J call doubtful. Germline V gives CDR1 SGHVS, CDR2 FNYEAQ. The CDR3 extends over 13 amino acids. The CDR3 protein is CASSWLTHYEQYF. Written as DNA, the CDR3 is TGTGCCAGCAGCTGGCTCACGCACTACGAGCAGTACTTC.

CDR3 sequence reads: CASSAPRGYNEQFF. CDR3 sequence (DNA): TGTGCCAGCAGTGCTCCGCGAGGGTACAATGAGCAGTTCTTC. The rearrangement uses TRBV6-1 and TRBJ2-1, with a possible D match to TRBD2 (5 bases). V shed 4 bases and J shed 4 bases, with 11 bases lying between them. The CDR3 contains 14 residues. Germline loops: CDR1 MNHNS, CDR2 SASEGT.